Listed below are T cell receptor beta chains from one sample, sequenced in a study of cytomegalovirus exposure and HLA in healthy donors. Profiled with immunoSEQ multiplex PCR; TCRdb holds only in-frame clones, not every one. Of roughly 78,000 clones listed, roughly 64% are singletons. Sequencing used PBMCs. All receptors come from a man between 25 and 39 years old in good health and CMV-seropositive. Each CDR3 is given with its conserved first and last residue. A D gene is named only where the DNA matches it firmly. Size is omitted from some rows. Given values are once, few, many or a class for expanded clones.

clone_size j_call v_call d_call cdr3_aa cdr3_nt
few TRBJ2-3 TRBV5-4 TRBD2 CASSQTGLAADTQYF TGTGCCAGCAGCCAAACGGGACTAGCGGCAGATACGCAGTATTTT
NA TRBJ1-4 TRBV9 TRBD1 CASSARQGLNEKLFF TGTGCCAGCAGCGCACGACAGGGACTTAATGAAAAACTGTTTTTT
few TRBJ2-5 TRBV30 TRBD2 CAWSGWGGTETQYF TGTGCCTGGAGTGGTTGGGGGGGGACAGAGACCCAGTACTTC
NA TRBJ2-1 TRBV2 NA CASPMINEQFF TGTGCCAGCCCTATGATAAATGAGCAGTTCTTC
NA TRBJ1-5 TRBV23-1 TRBD1 CATSGQDSNQPQHF TGCGCCACCTCGGGACAGGATAGCAATCAGCCCCAGCATTTT
NA TRBJ2-7 TRBV7-8 NA CASSPLSYEQYF TGTGCCAGCAGCCCACTGTCCTACGAGCAGTACTTC
few TRBJ2-5 TRBV7-2 NA CASSLAIEIETQYF TGTGCCAGCAGCTTAGCGATCGAGATAGAGACCCAGTACTTC
NA TRBJ2-3 TRBV9 TRBD2 CASSVGSSAGASTDTQYF TGTGCCAGCAGCGTAGGAAGTTCAGCGGGGGCAAGCACAGATACGCAGTATTTT
NA TRBJ1-1 TRBV5-1 TRBD1 CASSFRDRVQVDNTEAFF TGCGCCAGCAGCTTCCGGGACAGAGTTCAGGTCGACAACACTGAAGCTTTCTTT
NA TRBJ2-5 TRBV7-9 NA CASSLALGVDKGTQYF TGTGCCAGCAGCTTAGCCCTCGGAGTGGATAAAGGGACCCAGTACTTC
NA TRBJ1-4 TRBV4-1 TRBD1 CASRPRQGTNEKLFF TGCGCCAGCAGACCAAGACAGGGGACTAATGAAAAACTGTTTTTT
NA TRBJ2-7 TRBV4-2 TRBD2 CASSPTSGRTYEQYF TGTGCCAGCAGCCCGACTAGCGGGAGGACCTACGAGCAGTACTTC
NA TRBJ2-7 TRBV28 TRBD1 CASSYGDRGEQYF TGTGCCAGCAGTTACGGGGACAGGGGCGAGCAGTACTTC
few TRBJ2-7 TRBV5-1 NA CASSSPGERSYEQYF TGCGCCAGCAGCTCACCAGGGGAGAGGTCCTACGAGCAGTACTTC
NA TRBJ2-3 TRBV7-2 TRBD2 CASSKSNSGRARDTQYF TGTGCCAGCAGCAAATCCAATAGCGGGAGGGCCAGAGATACGCAGTATTTT
few TRBJ2-5 TRBV2 NA CASSEDRGRGETQYF TGTGCCAGCAGTGAAGATCGTGGGCGCGGGGAGACCCAGTACTTC
few TRBJ2-1 TRBV7-9 TRBD2 CASSLWSSGSHEQFF TGTGCCAGCAGCTTATGGTCTAGCGGGAGCCATGAGCAGTTCTTC
NA TRBJ2-7 TRBV19 NA CASSKPAGAGYEQYF TGTGCCAGTAGTAAGCCAGCGGGCGCGGGGTACGAGCAGTACTTC
NA TRBJ1-1 TRBV29-1 NA CSVWDRGGTEAFF TGCAGCGTATGGGACCGCGGGGGCACTGAAGCTTTCTTT
NA TRBJ2-5 TRBV13 TRBD1 CASSLWQGVAETQYF TGTGCCAGCAGCTTATGGCAGGGGGTAGCGGAGACCCAGTACTTC
NA TRBJ1-4 TRBV2 NA CAARGSEKLFF TGTGCCGCCCGAGGGAGTGAAAAACTGTTTTTT
NA TRBJ1-2 TRBV11-2 NA CASSQNRESGYTF TGTGCCAGCAGCCAGAACAGGGAATCTGGCTACACCTTC
few TRBJ1-2 TRBV7-9 TRBD1 CASTPGQGNYGYTF TGTGCCAGCACCCCGGGACAGGGGAACTATGGCTACACCTTC
NA TRBJ2-5 TRBV19 TRBD2 CASSSKGVLAGGETQYF TGTGCCAGTAGTTCGAAGGGCGTCCTAGCGGGAGGGGAGACCCAGTACTTC
few TRBJ2-2 TRBV11-3 TRBD2 CASTREGLSGELFF TGTGCCAGCACCCGGGAGGGCCTTAGCGGGGAGCTGTTTTTT
NA TRBJ1-2 TRBV27 TRBD1 CASSLSGDRGGYGYTF TGTGCCAGCAGTTTATCGGGGGACAGGGGTGGGTATGGCTACACCTTC
NA TRBJ2-5 TRBV5-4 TRBD2 CASSTPLALGETQYF TGTGCCAGCAGCACGCCACTAGCGCTGGGAGAGACCCAGTACTTC
NA TRBJ2-7 TRBV7-9 TRBD1 CASSLGGQGLMYF TGTGCCAGCAGCTTAGGGGGACAGGGACTAATGTACTTC
NA TRBJ2-5 TRBV7-2 NA CASSLDSRFRAQYF TGTGCCAGCAGCTTAGATTCAAGGTTCAGGGCCCAGTACTTC
NA TRBJ2-5 TRBV28 TRBD1 CASSLGNTGGLETQYF TGTGCCAGCAGTTTGGGGAACACAGGGGGGTTGGAGACCCAGTACTTC
NA TRBJ2-5 TRBV15 TRBD1 CATSRVLRVARDRGQETQYF TGTGCCACCAGCAGAGTTCTTCGTGTCGCCCGGGACAGGGGACAAGAGACCCAGTACTTC
once TRBJ2-7 TRBV7-2 NA CASSLGSPFYEQYF TGTGCCAGCAGCTTAGGGAGTCCATTCTACGAGCAGTACTTC
NA TRBJ2-7 TRBV5-1 NA CASSLEGVSSGEQYF TGCGCCAGCAGCTTGGAGGGGGTTTCCTCGGGCGAGCAGTACTTC
NA TRBJ1-1 TRBV5-6 TRBD1 CASSLGDRENTEAFF TGTGCCAGCAGCTTGGGGGACAGGGAGAACACTGAAGCTTTCTTT
NA TRBJ2-7 TRBV5-1 TRBD1 CASSLGVGRDRYEQYF TGCGCCAGCAGCTTGGGGGTTGGTAGGGACAGGTACGAGCAGTACTTC
NA TRBJ2-5 TRBV28 NA CASSWRSTQETQYF TGTGCCAGCAGTTGGCGGTCCACTCAAGAGACCCAGTACTTC
NA TRBJ2-2 TRBV7-9 TRBD1 CASSFGTVNTGELFF TGTGCCAGCAGCTTCGGGACAGTGAACACCGGGGAGCTGTTTTTT
NA TRBJ2-7 TRBV7-9 TRBD2 CASSFGLAGVEQYF TGTGCCAGCAGCTTCGGCCTAGCGGGAGTTGAGCAGTACTTC
NA TRBJ1-3 TRBV7-2 NA CASSRLDAISGNTIYF TGTGCCAGCAGCCGCCTAGACGCCATCTCTGGAAACACCATATATTTT
NA TRBJ2-5 TRBV4-1 TRBD2 CASSHLAGEGETQYF TGCGCCAGCAGCCACCTAGCGGGGGAGGGGGAGACCCAGTACTTC
NA TRBJ1-4 TRBV5-4 TRBD1 CASSLGQGAEGKLFF TGTGCCAGCAGCTTGGGGCAGGGGGCGGAGGGAAAACTGTTTTTT
few TRBJ2-7 TRBV9 TRBD1 CASSARAGTDYEQYF TGTGCCAGCAGCGCCCGGGCCGGGACAGACTACGAGCAGTACTTC
NA TRBJ2-2 TRBV7-2 NA CASSLSVVPGANTGELFF TGTGCCAGCAGCTTATCAGTCGTGCCGGGGGCGAACACCGGGGAGCTGTTTTTT
few TRBJ1-1 TRBV14 NA CASSQVIGTEAFF TGTGCCAGCAGCCAAGTGATCGGGACTGAAGCTTTCTTT
NA TRBJ1-1 TRBV29-1 NA CSVGRGNTEAFF TGCAGCGTTGGGCGGGGGAACACTGAAGCTTTCTTT
NA TRBJ2-6 TRBV11-3 TRBD2 CASEGLAGKGAGANVLTF TGTGCCAGCGAGGGACTAGCGGGAAAGGGGGCTGGGGCCAACGTCCTGACTTTC